The 9 T cell receptor beta chains presented below share a single source sample, sequenced in a study of long-term antiretroviral therapy in people with HIV. The immunoSEQ assay was v3.0, run at survey level. TCRdb's copy holds only in-frame clones and misses some; the assay was immunoSEQ multiplex PCR. The table shows around 40,000 clones, with approximately 86% occurring only once. The sequencing here drew on unsorted PBMCs, taken 0.1 years before starting antiretroviral therapy. Receptors were obtained from a woman aged 45 to 65 with HIV.

This clone was seen a single time. CDR3 DNA sequence: TGTGCCAGCAGCCCCACTAGGGTACAGGTGAACACCGGGGAGCTGTTTTTT. As protein: CASSPTRVQVNTGELFF. The chain combines TRBV7-9 with TRBJ2-2; D is possibly TRBD1 or TRBD2 (5 bases each). CDR1 and CDR2 from the germline V gene are SEHNR and FQNEAQ (reference sequence). V gave up 5 bases and J gave up 1 base, with 17 bases separating them. The CDR3 totals 17 residues.

This clone has only a few counts. The chain links TRBV18 to TRBJ1-6; tentatively, D is TRBD1 (6 bases). The CDR3 sequence is 14 residues long. V was cut by 0 bases and J by 7 bases, with 7 bases left in between. The germline V gene has CDR1 KGHSH and CDR2 LQKENI. The CDR3 region is CASSPPGGNSPLHF. The CDR3, as DNA: TGTGCCAGCTCACCACCCGGGGGCAATTCACCCCTCCACTTT.

The chain is built from TRBV4-3 and TRBJ1-2, with 7 bases that match TRBD1. Germline V gene lookup returns CDR1 LGHNA and CDR2 YSLEER. V was pared by 1 base and J by 2 bases, with 4 bases of the junction left unmatched. This CDR3 is built from 15 residues. In DNA, the CDR3 is TGCGCCAGCAGCCAAGGAGACAGGGCCAACTATGGCTACACCTTC. Translated, it gives CASSQGDRANYGYTF.

This clone has a single count. The chain is built from TRBV7-9 and TRBJ1-3, with D hard to call. Germline-derived CDR1 and CDR2 are SEHNR and FQNEAQ (reference sequence). V was trimmed by 5 bases and J by 2 bases, leaving 16 bases between them. The CDR3 runs 16 residues. The CDR3 reads CASSPTGPRAGNTIYF. In DNA, the CDR3 is TGTGCCAGCAGCCCGACGGGCCCCAGAGCTGGAAACACCATATATTTT.

In this sample, this clone turned up once. The V call is TRBV10-1, the J call TRBJ2-5; tentatively, D is TRBD1 (6 bases). V was pared by 6 bases and J by 5 bases, with 19 bases between. This CDR3 region has 15 residues. Germline V CDR1 and CDR2: WNHNN, SYGVQD (reference sequence). In DNA form, the CDR3 reads TGCGCCAGCAGGTTGGGACAACCTAATAGGGAGACCCAGTACTTC. This encodes CASRLGQPNRETQYF.

This clone was seen a single time. The chain has TRBV5-1 and TRBJ2-7; 8 bases are a match to TRBD2. V lost 0 bases, J lost 3 bases, and 8 bases stayed unmatched. This CDR3 has 16 residues. Germline V gives CDR1 SGHRS, CDR2 YFSETQ. CDR3 coding DNA: TGCGCCAGCAGCTTGGTACTAGCGGAATACGACTACGAGCAGTACTTC. As protein: CASSLVLAEYDYEQYF.

The J gene is TRBJ2-3, the V gene TRBV7-3; D perhaps matches TRBD1 (6 bases). With 5 bases removed from V and 2 bases from J, the gap between germline ends came to 23 bases. Germline CDR1 SGHTA, CDR2 FQGTGA. The CDR3 has 18 residues. DNA for the CDR3: TGTGCCAGCAGCCCTGCCGAGGGCAGGGGTCTTTACACAGATACGCAGTATTTT. Residues: CASSPAEGRGLYTDTQYF.

The genes are TRBV4-1 and TRBJ2-5; no firm D call. Trimming took 0 bases from V and 2 from J, leaving 7 bases between them. This CDR3 has 14 amino acids. Germline V lookup: CDR1 MGHRA, CDR2 YSYEKL. CDR3: CASSQDGRQETQYF. In DNA, the CDR3 is TGCGCCAGCAGCCAAGATGGCAGGCAAGAGACCCAGTACTTC.

The J gene is TRBJ2-7, the V gene TRBV5-8; possibly TRBD2 for D (5 bases). The V gene lost 5 bases and the J gene lost 5 bases, with 17 bases spanning the gap. Germline CDR1 is SGHTS and CDR2 is YDEGEE. The CDR3 contains 14 residues. CDR3 residues: CASSRALPTNEQYF. CDR3 sequence (DNA): TGTGCCAGCAGTCGTGCCCTCCCGACTAACGAGCAGTACTTC.